This TCR beta chain originates from a study of cytomegalovirus exposure and HLA in healthy donors. Only in-frame clones appear in the TCRdb table, and some are missing; sequencing was by immunoSEQ multiplex PCR. This sample has about 130,000 clones, with roughly 90% found just once. The J segment lost 4 bases and the V segment lost 5 bases, leaving 6 bases of the junction unmatched. This CDR3 is 14 amino acids long. Germline CDR1 SNHLY, CDR2 FYNNEI. The sequence came from a man between 25 and 39 years old in good health and CMV-seronegative. The chain combines TRBV2 with TRBJ1-2, with 8 nucleotides matching TRBD1. Sequenced input: PBMCs. CDR3 region: CASSPGQVAYGYTF. The CDR3 DNA sequence: TGTGCCAGCAGTCCGGGACAGGTGGCCTATGGCTACACCTTC.